The rows below give T cell receptor beta chains drawn from one sample of a study of T cell responses to AZD1222 COVID-19 vaccine. This table comes from immunoSEQ multiplex PCR, and its TCRdb copy is limited to in-frame clones, with some not included. Seen here are about 140,000 clones, roughly 90% observed once, and the top ten hold about 6%. The sample consisted of peripheral blood, taken on day 0 of AZD1222 vaccination. These receptors were collected from an adult in good health. The conserved cysteine and the conserved F or W are not part of the CDR3 here. Fields, in order: V gene, D gene, J gene, CDR3 protein. The D gene is left open where the match is weak.

TRBV4-3	.	TRBJ1-6	ASSQERGSSPLH
TRBV4-2	.	TRBJ2-7	ASSQAVRGSSYEQY
TRBV29-1	.	TRBJ1-2	SAQSTGNYGYT
TRBV7-2	.	TRBJ2-7	ASSLVHDYEQY
TRBV7-8	.	TRBJ1-5	ASSLEAPEGNQPQH
TRBV2	TRBD2	TRBJ2-2	ASNPRLAGVTGELF
TRBV11-3	TRBD1	TRBJ2-7	ASSPRLQGLTYEQY
TRBV27	.	TRBJ2-7	ASSPSWGEQY
TRBV28	.	TRBJ2-5	ASSSEDSHQETQY
TRBV4-2	TRBD1	TRBJ1-2	ASSLYPGQGAAGYT
TRBV18	.	TRBJ1-5	ASSPGTGGNQPQH
TRBV2	.	TRBJ2-6	ATSHRRAYRSFSGANVLT
TRBV7-8	.	TRBJ2-1	ASSASLGLHYNEQF
TRBV29-1	TRBD2	TRBJ2-1	SGGTSVYNEQF
TRBV14	.	TRBJ1-4	ASSQRWELF
TRBV2	.	TRBJ2-7	ASSSQISFYEQY
TRBV7-9	TRBD1	TRBJ1-1	ASSFPTGVGTEAF
TRBV28	.	TRBJ1-2	ASRPFPGRFKHGYT
TRBV28	.	TRBJ2-2	ASQEGIGELF
TRBV5-1	TRBD2	TRBJ2-1	ASSLGGSSYNEQF
TRBV19	TRBD1	TRBJ1-2	ASTPLGQGPYSNYGYT
TRBV27	TRBD1	TRBJ2-7	ASSLTRQGGYEQY
TRBV19	.	TRBJ2-2	ASSPSIQVGTGELF
TRBV15	.	TRBJ1-1	ATSATDPHFGAF
TRBV30	TRBD2	TRBJ2-7	AWSVWGGNSYEQY
TRBV4-1	.	TRBJ1-3	ASSQPAGSTGNTIY
TRBV4-3	.	TRBJ1-3	ASSPGSGFSGNTIY
TRBV7-2	.	TRBJ1-3	ASSFGGGGNTIY
TRBV6-6	.	TRBJ2-1	ASSYGRNYHNNEQF
TRBV6-5	TRBD1	TRBJ2-1	ASSRQGVSYNEQF
TRBV30	.	TRBJ1-3	AGAGDSGNTIY
TRBV9	.	TRBJ1-5	ASSVEGDPNQPQH
TRBV2	TRBD2	TRBJ2-7	ASRLAGYYEQY
TRBV27	.	TRBJ2-1	ASSLSTPINEQF
TRBV6-2/TRBV6-3	TRBD2	TRBJ2-7	ASSFPGGSYEQY
TRBV5-4	TRBD1	TRBJ2-7	ASSLDRGSSYEQY
TRBV27	.	TRBJ1-2	ASSFDRNYGYT
TRBV3-1/TRBV3-2	.	TRBJ2-2	ASSQAQGLNTGELF
TRBV11-2	.	TRBJ1-2	ASSLAGYLYGYT
TRBV5-1	TRBD1	TRBJ1-2	ASSRGQIYGYT
TRBV18	.	TRBJ2-3	ASSDIFRQGGVDTQY
TRBV4-2	.	TRBJ1-5	ASSQDTGRSGPQH
TRBV27	TRBD1	TRBJ1-2	ASSSRQGRHYGYT
TRBV9	TRBD2	TRBJ2-2	ASSPRSLAGVNTGELF
TRBV27	TRBD1	TRBJ1-5	ASGTGGFQPQH
TRBV27	.	TRBJ1-1	ASSLGPGPGTEAF
TRBV2	.	TRBJ1-6	ASRQTGKYSPLH
TRBV15	TRBD1	TRBJ1-5	ATSVAPGQYSNQPQH
TRBV15	.	TRBJ2-6	ATSRDASGANVLT
TRBV5-1	.	TRBJ1-2	ASSLGPKGPSGYT